Each of the 14 T cell receptor beta chains below was sequenced from the same sample in a study of cytomegalovirus exposure and HLA in healthy donors. The PCR made use of 60 Vbeta and 13 Jbeta primers. Sequencing used immunoSEQ multiplex PCR; TCRdb keeps in-frame clones, though not all of them. The sample holds some 190,000 clones, less than 90% seen once. Sequences were obtained from PBMCs. These TCRs come from a girl aged 10 to 17 in good health and CMV-seropositive.

The gene calls are TRBV29-1 and TRBJ1-2; 8 positions match TRBD1. The ends lost 7 bases at V and 8 bases at J; junction bases unmatched: 12. CDR1 is SQVTM, CDR2 ANQGSEA, per germline. This CDR3 region has 13 residues. The CDR3 DNA follows: TGCAGCGCCGGACAGGGATGGAGGAGCGGCTACACCTTC. Amino acid sequence: CSAGQGWRSGYTF.

This clone was detected once. The gene calls are TRBV13 and TRBJ1-5; a possible D gene is TRBD1 (5 bases). Trimming took off 0 bases at V and 7 bases at J, with 13 bases between the two ends. CDR3 length equals 15 residues. From germline, CDR1 is PRHDT and CDR2 FYEKMQ (reference sequence). The CDR3: CASSLGLGPSQPQHF. In nucleotides, the CDR3 is TGTGCCAGCAGCTTAGGACTGGGGCCCTCGCAGCCCCAGCATTTT.

The V gene is TRBV29-1, the J gene TRBJ1-2, with D uncertain. CDR1 is SQVTM and CDR2 is ANQGSEA in the germline V gene. CDR3 size: 12 residues. The V end was cut by 1 base, the J end by 2 bases, with 5 bases between. The CDR3: CSVEVLNYGYTF. DNA for the CDR3: TGCAGCGTTGAAGTTCTGAACTATGGCTACACCTTC.

The J gene is TRBJ1-6, the V gene TRBV30; D remains unclear. The CDR3 is 14 residues long. Germline V lookup: CDR1 GTSNPN, CDR2 SVGIG (reference sequence). The V and J ends lost 3 bases and 0 bases respectively, with 6 bases between them. The CDR3 here is CAWRRSSYNSPLHF. For the CDR3, the DNA is TGTGCCTGGAGGCGTAGCTCCTATAATTCACCCCTCCACTTT.

The gene calls are TRBV18 and TRBJ2-7; 8 bases fit TRBD1. From germline, CDR1 is KGHSH and CDR2 LQKENI. V lost 4 bases, J lost 1 base, and 0 bases stayed unmatched. The CDR3 totals 13 residues. For the CDR3, the DNA is TGTGCCAGCTCACGGACAGGGTCCTACGAGCAGTACTTC. Translation: CASSRTGSYEQYF.

The sample holds one count of this clone. The genes are TRBV2 and TRBJ1-5; D unresolved. This CDR3 contains 14 residues. The V and J ends lost 8 bases and 2 bases respectively, with 13 bases between them. Per the germline V gene, CDR1 is SNHLY and CDR2 is FYNNEI. The chain's CDR3 is CASEANGGNQPQHF. The CDR3 DNA is TGTGCCAGCGAAGCGAATGGTGGCAATCAGCCCCAGCATTTT.

V is TRBV27 and J is TRBJ2-6, with D uncertain. Germline V gene data show CDR1 as MNHEY and CDR2 as SMNVEV (reference sequence). The germline V and J ends were trimmed by 4 bases and 1 base, with 2 bases remaining between them. The CDR3 is made up of 13 amino acids. The CDR3 here is CASSSSGANVLTF. CDR3 sequence (DNA): TGTGCCAGCAGTTCATCTGGGGCCAACGTCCTGACTTTC. The complete variable domain, with remaining parts taken from reference TRBV27 and TRBJ2-6, reads EAQVTQNPRYLITVTGKKLTVTCSQNMNHEYMSWYRQDPGLGLRQIYYSMNVEVTDKGDVPEGYKVSRKEKRNFPLILESPSPNQTSLYFCASSSSGANVLTFGAGSRLTVL.

The genes are TRBV5-6 and TRBJ1-3; D may be TRBD1 (5 bases). Germline CDR1 and CDR2: SGHDT and YYEEEE. V lost 2 bases and J 0 bases, leaving 12 bases between the germline ends. The CDR3 totals 16 residues. The CDR3: CASSLLHRPSGNTIYF. The CDR3 bases are TGTGCCAGCAGCTTACTGCACAGGCCCTCTGGAAACACCATATATTTT.

CDR3 region: CASSLGVGGGYGYTF. The CDR3 nucleotides read TGTGCCAGCAGCTTAGGGGTAGGGGGCGGCTATGGCTACACCTTC. The chain is built from TRBV7-9 and TRBJ1-2; TRBD1 matches 7 bases. The junction had 6 bases not matched to a gene; V was cut back by 1 base and J by 4 bases. The CDR3 sequence is 15 residues long. Germline CDR1 is SEHNR and CDR2 is FQNEAQ (reference sequence).

The V gene is TRBV30, the J gene TRBJ1-6, with 8 positions matching TRBD1. CDR1 GTSNPN and CDR2 SVGIG come from the germline V gene (reference sequence). This CDR3 contains 12 residues. The V segment lost 2 bases and the J segment 13 bases; nucleotides outside the gene matches: 4. In DNA form, the CDR3 reads TGTGCCTGGAGTTTCACAGGGGGTCCCCTCCACTTT. This sequence encodes CAWSFTGGPLHF.

V usage is TRBV5-1 and J usage is TRBJ1-5, with D perhaps TRBD1 (5 bases). The ends were cut back, 0 bases at V and 4 bases at J, with 8 bases in the middle. CDR3 length: 14 amino acids. From germline, CDR1 is SGHRS and CDR2 YFSETQ. Here the CDR3 DNA reads TGCGCCAGCAGCTTGGCGGCAGGGAATCAGCCCCAGCATTTT. Protein product: CASSLAAGNQPQHF.

The chain recombines TRBV6-4 with TRBJ2-1; 7 nucleotides match TRBD2. Per germline, CDR1 MRHNA and CDR2 SNTAGT. The ends lost 0 bases at V and 7 bases at J; junction bases unmatched: 6. The CDR3 length is 15 residues. As DNA, the CDR3 is TGTGCCAGCAGTGACTCAGTTAGCGGGCCTAATGAGCAGTTCTTC. It specifies CASSDSVSGPNEQFF.

This chain uses TRBV2 with TRBJ1-2, with TRBD1 as a possible D gene (6 bases). The length of the CDR3 is 13 residues. Looked up from germline, CDR1 is SNHLY and CDR2 is FYNNEI. V lost 6 bases and J lost 6, with 14 bases in between. CDR3 nucleotides: TGTGCCAGCAGAGTTGGACAGCCCAATGGCTACACCTTC. Its translation is CASRVGQPNGYTF.

V is TRBV18 and J is TRBJ1-1, with D uncertain. With 2 bases removed from V and 4 bases from J, the gap between germline ends came to 14 bases. The CDR3 totals 15 residues. The V gene's germline CDR1 is KGHSH and CDR2 LQKENI. CDR3 DNA sequence: TGTGCCAGCTCACCAACCGGCAGTCGGGGCACTGAAGCTTTCTTT. Translated, it gives CASSPTGSRGTEAFF.